This is a list of T cell receptor beta chains from one sample in a study of cytomegalovirus exposure and HLA in healthy donors. Using immunoSEQ multiplex PCR, the repertoire was profiled, and TCRdb retains in-frame clones only, with some absent. This sample yields roughly 64,000 clones, of which 90% to 95% are seen a single time; almost 6% belongs to the top ten. The source material was PBMCs. These receptors were obtained from a woman aged 18-35 years in good health and CMV-seropositive. CDR3s include the opening cysteine and the closing phenylalanine or tryptophan. The D gene is left open where the match is weak. Clone size is shown for a subset of rows, as once, few, many or a class of expanded clone.

>TRBD1|TRBJ2-7|TRBV5-6|once
CASSLFQGVTYEQYF
TGTGCCAGCAGCTTGTTCCAGGGGGTGACCTACGAGCAGTACTTC
>TRBD1|TRBJ2-4|TRBV27|NA
CASSLSPGQGAHGSKNIQYF
TGTGCCAGCAGTTTATCTCCGGGACAGGGGGCGCATGGGTCCAAAAACATTCAGTACTTC
>NA|TRBJ2-1|TRBV28|NA
CASSFRGYMNEQFF
TGTGCCAGCAGTTTCCGGGGGTACATGAATGAGCAGTTCTTC
>TRBD2|TRBJ2-7|TRBV19|NA
CASSRLAGGDTYEQYF
TGTGCCAGTAGCCGACTAGCGGGAGGGGATACCTACGAGCAGTACTTC
>NA|TRBJ1-5|TRBV19|NA
CASMYNTGFPEQPQHF
TGTGCCAGTATGTATAATACAGGATTCCCGGAACAGCCCCAGCATTTT
>NA|TRBJ2-5|TRBV7-2|NA
CASSPPGGRETQYF
TGTGCCAGCAGCCCGCCGGGGGGCAGAGAGACCCAGTACTTC
>NA|TRBJ1-5|TRBV4-2|NA
CASSQDPGKPQHF
TGTGCCAGCAGCCAAGATCCCGGGAAGCCCCAGCATTTT
>NA|TRBJ1-2|TRBV5-4|NA
CASSSGIGGDYGYTF
TGTGCCAGCAGCTCCGGCATAGGGGGGGACTATGGCTACACCTTC
>TRBD1|TRBJ1-2|TRBV9|once
CASSVDKGAYYGYTF
TGTGCCAGCAGCGTAGACAAGGGGGCCTACTATGGCTACACCTTC
>NA|TRBJ1-2|TRBV19|NA
CASSIGETVNGYTF
TGTGCCAGTAGTATAGGGGAGACTGTTAACGGCTACACCTTC
>NA|TRBJ1-2|TRBV5-1|NA
CASSFENEGYTF
TGCGCCAGCAGCTTCGAAAACGAGGGCTACACCTTC
>NA|TRBJ1-4|TRBV5-1|NA
CASSLEQGEGEKLFF
TGCGCCAGCAGCTTGGAACAGGGCGAGGGTGAAAAACTGTTTTTT
>TRBD1|TRBJ1-1|TRBV2|NA
CASRAVGQGRATEAFF
TGTGCCAGCAGGGCCGTCGGACAGGGGAGGGCCACTGAAGCTTTCTTT
>NA|TRBJ2-7|TRBV6-6|NA
CASSYSNTYEQYF
TGTGCCAGCAGTTACTCTAACACCTACGAGCAGTACTTC
>NA|TRBJ2-7|TRBV10-1|NA
CASSDPRESYEQYF
TGCGCCAGCAGTGATCCCAGGGAATCCTACGAGCAGTACTTC
>TRBD1|TRBJ1-4|TRBV5-1|NA
CASSPDRGTNEKLFF
TGCGCCAGCAGCCCCGACAGGGGGACTAATGAAAAACTGTTTTTT
>TRBD1|TRBJ1-5|TRBV19|NA
CASSEGQGQYQPQHF
TGTGCCAGTAGTGAGGGACAGGGTCAGTATCAGCCCCAGCATTTT
>NA|TRBJ2-7|TRBV10-1|NA
CASSVGRSPGEQYF
TGCGCCAGCAGTGTGGGCAGGTCCCCTGGCGAGCAGTACTTC
>TRBD2|TRBJ2-2|TRBV6-5|once
CASTTSGRTTGELFF
TGTGCCAGCACAACTAGCGGGAGAACAACCGGGGAGCTGTTTTTT
>TRBD1|TRBJ2-5|TRBV27|NA
CASSGTGSWETQYF
TGTGCCAGCAGTGGGACAGGGTCGTGGGAGACCCAGTACTTC
>NA|TRBJ2-5|TRBV18|NA
CASSPGGGETQYF
TGTGCCAGCTCACCAGGGGGCGGGGAGACCCAGTACTTC
>TRBD2|TRBJ2-7|TRBV14|NA
CASSQGPGGGEQYF
TGTGCCAGCAGCCAAGGACCGGGAGGGGGCGAGCAGTACTTC
>NA|TRBJ1-5|TRBV19|NA
CASRRPGSRNQPQHF
TGTGCCAGTAGACGCCCTGGGTCGAGGAATCAGCCCCAGCATTTT
>TRBD1|TRBJ1-1|TRBV2|NA
CASVTGRNTEAFF
TGTGCCAGCGTGACAGGGCGGAATACTGAAGCTTTCTTT
>TRBD1|TRBJ1-1|TRBV4-3|NA
CASSQGDSLNTEAFF
TGCGCCAGCAGCCAAGGGGACAGTCTGAACACTGAAGCTTTCTTT
>TRBD1|TRBJ2-7|TRBV5-8|NA
CASSLPGQPYEQYF
TGTGCCAGCAGCCTCCCGGGACAGCCCTACGAGCAGTACTTC
>NA|TRBJ2-5|TRBV19|once
CASRSGGRETQYF
TGTGCCAGTAGGTCGGGGGGCAGGGAGACCCAGTACTTC
>TRBD2|TRBJ2-2|TRBV5-1|NA
CASSLRERGTGELFF
TGCGCCAGCAGCTTGAGGGAGCGGGGTACCGGGGAGCTGTTTTTT
>NA|TRBJ1-6|TRBV4-1|once
CASSQVMSGNNDSPLHF
TGCGCCAGCAGCCAAGTTATGTCCGGGAATAATGATTCACCCCTCCACTTT
>NA|TRBJ2-3|TRBV7-8|NA
CASSFNGGGRTDTQYF
TGTGCCAGCAGCTTCAATGGCGGAGGCCGCACAGATACGCAGTATTTT
>TRBD1|TRBJ2-5|TRBV27|NA
CASSLDRVETQYF
TGTGCCAGCAGTTTAGACAGGGTAGAGACCCAGTACTTC
>NA|TRBJ2-7|TRBV11-2|NA
CASSLDISGYSYEQYF
TGTGCCAGCAGCTTAGATATTAGCGGCTACTCCTACGAGCAGTACTTC
>TRBD2|TRBJ2-1|TRBV19|NA
CASATSGAYNEQFF
TGTGCCAGTGCAACTAGCGGAGCCTACAATGAGCAGTTCTTC
>TRBD1|TRBJ1-1|TRBV5-4|medium-sized
CASSMDQGANTEAFF
TGTGCCAGCAGCATGGATCAGGGGGCGAACACTGAAGCTTTCTTT
>TRBD1|TRBJ2-4|TRBV12-5|NA
CASGPPPGQGIPVAKNIQYF
TGTGCTAGTGGTCCCCCCCCGGGACAGGGGATTCCCGTAGCCAAAAACATTCAGTACTTC
>NA|TRBJ2-5|TRBV29-1|once
CSVEGAFGDKQETQYF
TGCAGCGTTGAGGGGGCCTTTGGGGACAAGCAAGAGACCCAGTACTTC
>NA|TRBJ1-3|TRBV7-9|once
CASSLGPGRGGNTIYF
TGTGCCAGCAGCTTAGGTCCTGGGAGAGGCGGAAACACCATATATTTT
>NA|TRBJ1-2|TRBV30|NA
CAWSLGLERGYTF
TGTGCCTGGAGTCTAGGCCTTGAACGTGGCTACACCTTC
>TRBD2|TRBJ2-7|TRBV5-1|NA
CASSLTSGTPAVYF
TGCGCCAGCAGCTTGACTAGCGGGACTCCAGCCGTGTACTTC
>NA|TRBJ1-2|TRBV2|NA
CASSEGVLGLFYGYTF
TGTGCCAGCAGTGAAGGGGTGTTGGGGCTGTTCTATGGCTACACCTTC
>TRBD2|TRBJ2-5|TRBV28|once
CASSILAGVEETQYF
TGTGCCAGCAGTATACTAGCGGGAGTTGAAGAGACCCAGTACTTC
>NA|TRBJ2-7|TRBV9|NA
CASSVVGTSTYEQYF
TGTGCCAGCAGCGTAGTAGGGACATCTACCTACGAGCAGTACTTC
>NA|TRBJ1-5|TRBV19|NA
CASSMFGEHQPQHF
TGTGCCAGTAGTATGTTTGGAGAACATCAGCCCCAGCATTTT
>NA|TRBJ2-2|TRBV30|NA
CAWRVTGVGELFF
TGTGCCTGGAGAGTAACGGGTGTCGGGGAGCTGTTTTTT
>TRBD1|TRBJ2-7|TRBV30|NA
CAWVPGQAPYEQYF
TGTGCCTGGGTTCCGGGACAGGCTCCCTACGAGCAGTACTTC
>TRBD1|TRBJ2-7|TRBV11-2|once
CASSLGQYSYEQYF
TGTGCCAGCAGCTTGGGACAGTACTCCTACGAGCAGTACTTC
>TRBD2|TRBJ2-4|TRBV10-3|NA
CAISKLAGGKDIQYF
TGTGCCATCAGCAAATTAGCGGGGGGCAAAGACATTCAGTACTTC
>NA|TRBJ2-3|TRBV7-8|NA
CASSFKDTQYF
TGTGCCAGCAGCTTTAAAGATACGCAGTATTTT
>TRBD1|TRBJ2-7|TRBV25-1|NA
CASKGQGDSEQYF
TGTGCCAGCAAGGGACAGGGGGACTCGGAGCAGTACTTC
>TRBD2|TRBJ2-1|TRBV6-5|NA
CASSSGTSGYNEQFF
TGTGCCAGCAGTTCCGGGACTAGCGGCTACAATGAGCAGTTCTTC
>TRBD1|TRBJ1-1|TRBV12-5|NA
CASGLAQTGGMNTEAFF
TGTGCTAGTGGTTTGGCCCAGACAGGGGGCATGAACACTGAAGCTTTCTTT
>NA|TRBJ2-7|TRBV9|NA
CASSVGGPNSYEQYF
TGTGCCAGCAGCGTAGGCGGGCCAAACTCCTACGAGCAGTACTTC
>NA|TRBJ2-1|TRBV29-1|NA
CSVANSTKLNENYNEQFF
TGCAGCGTCGCGAATTCGACAAAATTAAACGAAAATTACAATGAGCAGTTCTTC
>TRBD2|TRBJ2-1|TRBV7-9|once
CASSFLALAHNEQFF
TGTGCCAGCAGCTTCTTGGCACTAGCGCACAATGAGCAGTTCTTC
>NA|TRBJ2-1|TRBV6-5|NA
CASRMGPGNEQFF
TGTGCCAGCAGGATGGGCCCCGGTAATGAGCAGTTCTTC
>NA|TRBJ2-7|TRBV11-2|NA
CASSTFVEPTIEQYF
TGTGCCAGCAGCACCTTTGTGGAGCCGACGATCGAGCAGTACTTC
>TRBD1|TRBJ1-3|TRBV5-5|NA
CASSYTGTDFGNTIYF
TGTGCCAGCAGCTATACCGGGACAGATTTTGGAAACACCATATATTTT
>TRBD2|TRBJ2-7|TRBV6-6|NA
CASSYSYGGGTYEQYF
TGTGCCAGCAGTTACTCGTACGGGGGGGGAACCTACGAGCAGTACTTC
>NA|TRBJ1-2|TRBV5-4|NA
CASSSPQGAYGYTF
TGTGCCAGCAGCTCACCACAGGGCGCCTATGGCTACACCTTC